The 28 T cell receptor beta chains below all came from one sample that was sequenced in a study of blood T cells in healthy people across ages. With a J-beta primer mix and a sample-barcoded 5' primer, a second PCR ran about 6 to 11 cycles. TCRdb used MiXCR to reprocess the 5' RACE reads, holding one entry per CDR3 protein. Among 1.5 million or so distinct CDR3 sequences listed, around 42% were seen once. Sequenced sample: blood. These receptors originate from a woman aged 18-35 years in good health.

The V call is TRBV12-3 or TRBV12-4, the J call TRBJ1-5; TRBD1 might be the D (5 bases). The germline V and J ends were trimmed by 6 bases and 7 bases, with 16 bases remaining between them. The CDR3 has 14 amino acids. The CDR3 reads CASRHQGGGQPQHF. CDR3 sequence (DNA): TGTGCCAGCAGGCACCAGGGTGGAGGGCAGCCCCAGCATTTT.

The chain joins TRBV6-1 to TRBJ2-5; D perhaps matches TRBD1 (5 bases). There are 14 residues in the CDR3. CDR1 MNHNS and CDR2 SASEGT come from the germline V gene. Trimming cost V 2 bases and J 9 bases, with 16 bases left between them. The CDR3 sequence: CASSEIGARAAQYF. DNA for the CDR3: TGTGCCAGCAGTGAAATAGGGGCCAGGGCGGCCCAGTACTTC.

CDR3 in amino acids: CSARDHEGMGEKLFF. CDR3 sequence (DNA): TGCAGTGCTAGAGATCATGAGGGGATGGGGGAAAAACTGTTTTTT. The chain carries TRBV20-1 and TRBJ1-4, with a possible D match to TRBD1 (5 bases). The ends were cut back, 0 bases at V and 8 bases at J, with 16 bases in the middle. The CDR3 extends over 15 amino acids. Germline-derived CDR1 and CDR2 are DFQATT and SNEGSKA (reference sequence).

The rearrangement uses TRBV6-1 and TRBJ1-1; possibly TRBD1 for D (6 bases). Germline V CDR1 and CDR2: MNHNS, SASEGT. CDR3 length equals 14 residues. Trimming removed 4 bases at V and 1 base at J, with 10 bases between. The CDR3 nucleotides read TGTGCCAGCAGTGCCTGGACAGCGAACACTGAAGCTTTCTTT. It yields the protein CASSAWTANTEAFF.

The chain couples TRBV3-1 to TRBJ1-5; D unclear. This CDR3 is built from 14 residues. CDR1 LGHDT and CDR2 YNNKEL come from the germline V gene (reference sequence). The germline V and J ends were trimmed by 0 bases and 4 bases, with 7 bases remaining between them. CDR3 residues: CASSQDVNNQPQHF. The CDR3 nucleotides read TGTGCCAGCAGCCAAGATGTCAATAATCAGCCCCAGCATTTT.

There are a few counts of this clonotype. The chain couples TRBV7-9 to TRBJ2-5, with D tentatively TRBD2 (5 bases). Trimming pared 5 bases from V and 5 bases from J, leaving 12 bases between. The CDR3 consists of 13 residues. Germline V lookup: CDR1 SEHNR, CDR2 FQNEAQ (reference sequence). CDR3 in amino acids: CASSAWGEETQYF. The CDR3 DNA is TGTGCCAGCAGCGCCTGGGGAGAGGAGACCCAGTACTTC.

This clonotype was detected only a few times. The V call is TRBV6-5, the J call TRBJ1-1; 8 positions match TRBD1. The length of the CDR3 is 15 residues. CDR1 and CDR2 (germline): MNHEY, SVGAGI. Losses at the gene ends were 5 bases for V and 5 bases for J; bases not matched to a gene: 10. CDR3 bases: TGTGCCAGCAGTGGTGCAGGACAGGGAGTAACTGAAGCTTTCTTT. This encodes CASSGAGQGVTEAFF.

The chain has TRBV3-1 and TRBJ1-5, with D possibly being TRBD1 (6 bases). The CDR3 runs 16 residues. Germline values: CDR1 LGHDT, CDR2 YNNKEL (reference sequence). The V end was cut by 0 bases, the J end by 6 bases, with 15 bases between. For the CDR3, the DNA is TGTGCCAGCAGCCAAGAGGGAGGGACAAGCGGTCAGCCCCAGCATTTT. Its translation is CASSQEGGTSGQPQHF.

V gene TRBV29-1 combines with J gene TRBJ2-4; perhaps TRBD1 as D (5 bases). V was clipped by 7 bases and J by 13 bases, with 17 bases between them. Germline V gives CDR1 SQVTM, CDR2 ANQGSEA. This CDR3 has 11 amino acids. Here the CDR3 reads CSETVYNEQYF. The DNA of the CDR3 is TGCAGCGAGACAGTCTACAATGAGCAGTACTTC.

V and J are TRBV7-2 and TRBJ2-1, with 8 positions matching TRBD2. The CDR3 sequence is 15 residues long. Losses at the gene ends were 1 base for V and 7 bases for J; bases not matched to a gene: 6. CDR1 is SGHTA and CDR2 is FQGNSA in the germline V gene. CDR3 region: CASSLGAGAVNEQFF. Here the CDR3 DNA reads TGTGCCAGCAGCTTAGGAGCGGGAGCTGTGAATGAGCAGTTCTTC.

The chain combines TRBV7-2 with TRBJ2-1; D is uncertain. The CDR3 loop spans 16 amino acids. Looked up from germline, CDR1 is SGHTA and CDR2 is FQGNSA. Trimming shortened V by 2 bases and J by 7 bases, and 18 bases separated the two germline ends. The CDR3 nucleotides read TGTGCCAGCAGCTTACGCCCGGGCAGCATAACGAATGAGCAGTTCTTC. Its protein is CASSLRPGSITNEQFF.

The gene calls are TRBV25-1 and TRBJ2-1, with D perhaps given as TRBD1 or TRBD2 (5 bases each). Germline CDR1 and CDR2: MGHDK and SYGVNS. The V and J ends lost 4 bases and 11 bases respectively, with 12 bases between them. This CDR3 is built from 12 residues. Here the CDR3 reads CASSVWGNKQFF. In nucleotides, the CDR3 is TGTGCCAGCAGTGTATGGGGGAATAAGCAGTTCTTC.

This clonotype has only a few counts. The chain carries TRBV10-3 and TRBJ2-1; 9 bases match TRBD2. CDR1 is ENHRY and CDR2 is SYGVKD in the germline V gene. Germline trimming cut 7 bases from V and 9 bases from J; bases unmatched to any gene: 10. This CDR3 comprises 14 residues. CDR3 coding DNA: TGTGCCATCATGTCTAGCGGGGCCACGGGTGAGCAGTTCTTC. This encodes CAIMSSGATGEQFF.

The rearrangement joins TRBV6-1 to TRBJ2-5; possibly TRBD2 for D (5 bases). The length of the CDR3 is 16 residues. Deletions cut 11 bases from V and 11 bases from J, with 33 bases between. CDR1 MNHNS and CDR2 SASEGT come from the germline V gene. This CDR3 is CASSVEGLRPYNEQYF. The CDR3 DNA reads as TGTGCCTCGAGCGTCGAGGGCTTAAGGCCCTACAATGAGCAGTACTTC.

V and J are TRBV12-3 or TRBV12-4 and TRBJ2-1, with D perhaps matching TRBD2 (6 bases). The V end lost 0 bases, the J end lost 7 bases, and 16 bases lay between the germline ends. The CDR3 loop spans 16 amino acids. The DNA of the CDR3 is TGTGCCAGCAGTTTAGCGGGACTGCCTCCCGGGAATGAGCAGTTCTTC. As protein: CASSLAGLPPGNEQFF.

This clonotype was detected a few times. Relative to the germline gene, one junction end is altered; a read error may explain this. The chain joins TRBV7-7 to TRBJ2-7, with TRBD1 matching over 7 bases. The end of the DNA fits TRBJ2-5 better, so the J call may be wrong. From germline, CDR1 is SSHAT and CDR2 FNYEAQ (reference sequence). The CDR3 runs to 14 residues. The CDR3 here is CASSPTGFGETQYF. The CDR3 DNA reads as TGTGCTAGCAGCCCGACAGGGTTTGGGGAGACCCAGTACTTC.

The rearrangement uses TRBV2 and TRBJ2-1, with TRBD2 matching over 8 bases. Germline V lookup: CDR1 SNHLY, CDR2 FYNNEI. The CDR3 spans 12 residues. Unmatched junction bases numbered 4, after V lost 6 bases and J lost 9 bases. CDR3 protein: CASSGLAAEQFF. The CDR3, as DNA: TGTGCCAGCAGCGGACTAGCAGCTGAGCAGTTCTTC. Drawing the rest from reference TRBV2 and TRBJ2-1, the complete variable domain is EPEVTQTPSHQVTQMGQEVILRCVPISNHLYFYWYRQILGQKVEFLVSFYNNEISEKSEIFDDQFSVERPDGSNFTLKIRSTKLEDSAMYFCASSGLAAEQFFGPGTRLTVL.

The genes are TRBV7-2 and TRBJ2-2, with D possibly matching TRBD2 (6 bases). The V gene lost 2 bases and the J gene lost 7 bases, with 8 bases spanning the gap. Germline CDR1 and CDR2: SGHTA and FQGNSA. The CDR3 runs 13 residues. The CDR3 here is CASSLWEDGELFF. In nucleotides, the CDR3 is TGTGCCAGCAGCTTATGGGAGGACGGGGAGCTGTTTTTT. Complete variable domain (other parts from reference TRBV7-2 and TRBJ2-2): GAGVSQSPSNKVTEKGKDVELRCDPISGHTALYWYRQSLGQGLEFLIYFQGNSAPDKSGLPSDRFSAERTGGSVSTLTIQRTQQEDSAVYLCASSLWEDGELFFGEGSRLTVL.

This chain connects TRBV6-5 to TRBJ2-1, with 7 positions matching TRBD1. The CDR3 is 16 residues long. Germline V lookup: CDR1 MNHEY, CDR2 SVGAGI. Trimming removed 6 bases from V and 0 bases from J; junction bases left unmatched: 8. The CDR3 is CASSRTGPNSYNEQFF. CDR3 coding DNA: TGTGCCAGCAGCCGGACAGGACCGAACTCCTACAATGAGCAGTTCTTC.

This clonotype was counted only a few times. V is TRBV27 and J is TRBJ2-7; D unclear. Trimming shortened V by 4 bases and J by 2 bases, and 9 bases separated the two germline ends. This CDR3 comprises 13 residues. Germline V gene sequence: CDR1 MNHEY, CDR2 SMNVEV (reference sequence). CDR3 bases: TGTGCCAGCAGTTCTAGGGTCCCCTACGAGCAGTACTTC. As protein: CASSSRVPYEQYF.

In this sample, this clonotype turned up a few times. This chain uses TRBV9 with TRBJ1-2, with 7 bases aligning to TRBD1. The V segment lost 2 bases and the J segment 6 bases; nucleotides outside the gene matches: 7. The length of the CDR3 is 14 residues. Germline loops: CDR1 SGDLS, CDR2 YYNGEE. CDR3 in DNA: TGTGCCAGCAGCGTTCTAACAGGGGCGGATGGCTACACCTTC. This codes for CASSVLTGADGYTF.

This clonotype was recorded at least ten times. The V and J genes are TRBV27 and TRBJ2-1; D unclear. V dropped 4 bases and J dropped 1 base, with 8 bases sitting between them. This CDR3 is 14 amino acids long. CDR1 is MNHEY, CDR2 SMNVEV, per germline (reference sequence). The CDR3 here is CASSYPGSYNEQFF. As DNA, the CDR3 is TGTGCCAGCAGTTACCCAGGTTCCTACAATGAGCAGTTCTTC.

This rearrangement joins TRBV2 to TRBJ1-5; D ambiguous. V lost 8 bases to trimming and J lost 1 base, with 15 bases between them. Germline V lookup: CDR1 SNHLY, CDR2 FYNNEI. The CDR3 length is 15 residues. The CDR3 region is CASQIERSSNQPQHF. Here the CDR3 DNA reads TGTGCCAGCCAGATCGAGAGGAGCAGCAATCAGCCCCAGCATTTT.

The genes are TRBV10-3 and TRBJ1-3, with no clear D. Deletions cut 2 bases from V and 0 bases from J, with 5 bases between. Germline V gene lookup returns CDR1 ENHRY and CDR2 SYGVKD. The CDR3 sequence is 14 residues long. In nucleotides, the CDR3 is TGTGCCATCAGTGAGCCCGTCTCTGGAAACACCATATATTTT. The encoded protein is CAISEPVSGNTIYF.

The chain couples TRBV2 to TRBJ2-5, with a tentative D call TRBD2 (6 bases). The germline gives CDR1 SNHLY, CDR2 FYNNEI. The CDR3 has 15 amino acids. The V gene lost 1 base and the J gene lost 3 bases, with 12 bases spanning the gap. CDR3 DNA: TGTGCCAGCAGTGAAGGATGGCGGGGAGAAGAGACCCAGTACTTC. It specifies CASSEGWRGEETQYF.

This clonotype was found a few times. J is TRBJ2-7 and V is TRBV12-3 or TRBV12-4, with D perhaps TRBD1 or TRBD2 (5 bases each). There are 14 residues in the CDR3. V was clipped by 7 bases and J by 7 bases, with 20 bases between them. The CDR3 bases are TGTGCCAGCACCATAGCCCTGGGGGTGCGTGAGCAGTACTTC. Protein sequence: CASTIALGVREQYF.

This clonotype was detected only a few times. The chain links TRBV10-3 to TRBJ2-2, with D possibly matching TRBD1 (6 bases). The ends were cut back, 5 bases at V and 3 bases at J, with 10 bases in the middle. This CDR3 is built from 14 residues. Germline-derived CDR1 and CDR2 are ENHRY and SYGVKD. The CDR3 region is CAISPDRDTGELFF. CDR3 DNA: TGTGCCATCAGTCCGGACAGAGACACCGGGGAGCTGTTTTTT.

This clonotype was found a few times. The chain links TRBV10-3 to TRBJ1-2, with TRBD1 matching over 9 bases. Germline CDR1 reads ENHRY; CDR2 reads SYGVKD. This CDR3 is 15 amino acids long. V lost 5 bases, J lost 8 bases, and 12 bases stayed unmatched. CDR3 coding DNA: TGTGCCATCAGTCGGGGAGACAGGGGGGAAAGCGGCTACACCTTC. Translated, it gives CAISRGDRGESGYTF.